A single sample gave rise to the 15 T cell receptor beta chains below, sequenced in a study. TCRdb independently ran MiXCR on the 5' RACE reads; one entry per CDR3 protein. This table has over 40,000 distinct CDR3 sequences, roughly 31% appearing once. Sequenced input: tumor-infiltrating memory CD4+ T cells sorted from the breast tumor. Subset described: memory CD4+ T cells, CD4+CD45RO+CD25-. All receptors derive from a female donor with breast cancer.

The V call is TRBV5-1, the J call TRBJ1-2, with D maybe TRBD1 (6 bases). Trimming left V 6 bases short and J 8 bases short, with 23 bases between. Germline V gene data show CDR1 as SGHRS and CDR2 as YFSETQ. CDR3 length: 15 amino acids. CDR3 nucleotides: TGCGCCAGCACCACGAATGGCGCAGGGGAAAAAGGCTACACCTTC. Its translation is CASTTNGAGEKGYTF.

This clonotype was detected a few times. This chain links TRBV15 with TRBJ2-6; 12 bases match TRBD1. Germline assignment: CDR1 LNHNV and CDR2 YYDKDF (reference sequence). After removal of 3 bases from V and 3 bases from J, the junction contained 6 bases not matched to a gene. This CDR3 is 18 amino acids long. CDR3: CATSRAGTGGRGANVLTF. As DNA, the CDR3 is TGTGCCACCAGCAGGGCCGGGACAGGGGGCCGTGGGGCCAACGTCCTGACTTTC. The complete variable domain, with remaining parts taken from reference TRBV15 and TRBJ2-6, reads DAMVIQNPRYQVTQFGKPVTLSCSQTLNHNVMYWYQQKSSQAPKLLFHYYDKDFNNEADTPDNFQSRRPNTSFCFLDIRSPGLGDTAMYLCATSRAGTGGRGANVLTFGAGSRLTVL.

This chain joins TRBV29-1 and TRBJ2-7, with a tentative D call TRBD1 (6 bases). The CDR3 sequence is 12 residues long. V shed 7 bases and J shed 5 bases, with 15 bases lying between them. The germline gives CDR1 SQVTM, CDR2 ANQGSEA. DNA for the CDR3: TGCAGCGCCCGGGACAACATAAACGAGCAGTACTTC. This codes for CSARDNINEQYF.

This clonotype has a handful of counts. The V gene is TRBV4-1, the J gene TRBJ2-5, with TRBD2 as a possible D gene (7 bases). The V end was cut by 2 bases, the J end by 2 bases, with 18 bases between. The germline gives CDR1 MGHRA, CDR2 YSYEKL. This CDR3 region has 17 residues. This CDR3 reads CASSQQLGGRGQETQYF. In DNA, the CDR3 is TGCGCCAGCAGCCAACAACTCGGGGGGCGGGGGCAAGAGACCCAGTACTTC.

The chain joins TRBV28 to TRBJ2-3; no reliable D call. V was shortened by 8 bases and J by 6 bases, with 9 bases between the two germline ends. CDR1 MDHEN and CDR2 SYDVKM come from the germline V gene. CDR3 size: 11 residues. This CDR3 is CASPSKDTQYF. CDR3 coding DNA: TGTGCCAGCCCTAGTAAGGATACGCAGTATTTT.

This chain links TRBV2 with TRBJ1-5; 7 bases agree with TRBD1. The CDR3 extends over 15 amino acids. Germline V gene data show CDR1 as SNHLY and CDR2 as FYNNEI. V shed 7 bases and J 2 bases; nucleotides not matched to a gene: 8. The CDR3 reads CASKPRGRGNQPQHF. The CDR3 DNA follows: TGTGCCAGCAAGCCCAGGGGGAGAGGCAATCAGCCCCAGCATTTT.

This clonotype has just a few counts. This rearrangement joins TRBV7-8 to TRBJ2-3, with 14 bases matching TRBD2. The CDR3 has 17 residues. The germline V gene has CDR1 SGHVS and CDR2 FQNEAQ. The trim removed 2 bases at V and 2 bases at J, leaving 3 bases unmatched. Here the CDR3 DNA reads TGTGCCAGCAGCTTATGGACTAGCGGGGGGCCCACAGATACGCAGTATTTT. Translated, it gives CASSLWTSGGPTDTQYF.

This clonotype was picked up a small number of times. The rearrangement uses TRBV3-1 and TRBJ1-2; D is undetermined. V was shortened by 4 bases and J by 0 bases, with 9 bases between the two germline ends. The CDR3 is made up of 14 amino acids. Germline V CDR1 and CDR2: LGHDT, YNNKEL (reference sequence). CDR3 sequence reads: CASSPWSANYGYTF. CDR3 DNA sequence: TGTGCCAGCAGCCCATGGTCAGCTAACTATGGCTACACCTTC.

In DNA, the CDR3 is TGTGCCAGCAGTGATCCCACCGGCAGGGCTAGCTCTGGGGCCAACGTCCTGACTTTC. Its translation: CASSDPTGRASSGANVLTF. The gene calls are TRBV25-1 and TRBJ2-6; possibly TRBD1 for D (5 bases). Trimming left V 3 bases short and J 0 bases short, with 18 bases between. Germline CDR1 MGHDK, CDR2 SYGVNS. The CDR3 has 19 residues. Drawing the rest from reference TRBV25-1 and TRBJ2-6, the complete variable domain is EADIYQTPRYLVIGTGKKITLECSQTMGHDKMYWYQQDPGMELHLIHYSYGVNSTEKGDLSSESTVSRIRTEHFPLTLESARPSHTSQYLCASSDPTGRASSGANVLTFGAGSRLTVL.

This clonotype occurred many times. The V call is TRBV4-2, the J call TRBJ2-5; possible D gene TRBD2, 5 bases. Deletions cut 1 base from V and 5 bases from J, with 8 bases between. The CDR3 sequence is 13 residues long. Looked up from germline, CDR1 is LGHNA and CDR2 is YNFKEQ. CDR3 coding DNA: TGTGCCAGCAGCCAAGGGCGGGTGGAGACCCAGTACTTC. Amino acids: CASSQGRVETQYF.

The table lists this clonotype with a few counts. The genes are TRBV12-3 or TRBV12-4 and TRBJ2-3, with 7 bases that match TRBD2. V shed 6 bases, J shed 1 base, and the junction held 4 bases outside the gene matches. CDR3 length equals 14 residues. CDR3 in DNA: TGTGCCAGCAGCTTACTAGCGCGCACAGATACGCAGTATTTT. Encoded protein: CASSLLARTDTQYF.

This clonotype was seen a few times. This sequence joins TRBV6-5 and TRBJ2-7, with D maybe TRBD1 (8 bases). V gave up 7 bases and J gave up 6 bases, with 16 bases separating them. Germline V gene data show CDR1 as MNHEY and CDR2 as SVGAGI. The CDR3 sequence is 13 residues long. The CDR3 sequence: CASTFYRGGEQYF. The CDR3 DNA sequence: TGTGCCAGCACTTTCTACAGGGGGGGCGAGCAGTACTTC.

The chain couples TRBV24-1 to TRBJ1-2; 10 positions match TRBD1. Trimming at V came to 5 bases and at J to 8 bases, leaving 4 bases not matched to a gene. This CDR3 comprises 13 residues. Germline V gene data show CDR1 as KGHDR and CDR2 as SFDVKD. The CDR3 reads CATSARTGGGYTF. CDR3 nucleotide sequence: TGTGCCACCAGTGCCCGGACAGGGGGAGGCTACACCTTC.

This clonotype was counted only a few times. The V call is TRBV7-8, the J call TRBJ1-6; possibly TRBD1 for D (5 bases). V was shortened by 6 bases and J by 8 bases, with 11 bases between the two germline ends. The CDR3 sequence is 13 residues long. Germline values: CDR1 SGHVS, CDR2 FQNEAQ. The CDR3 loop reads CASRQSRDSPLHF. The CDR3 coding sequence is TGTGCCAGCAGACAGAGCAGGGATTCACCCCTCCACTTT.

The chain has TRBV4-3 and TRBJ2-5; D tentatively reads TRBD1 or TRBD2 (5 bases each). Trimming took off 3 bases at V and 1 base at J, with 12 bases between the two ends. The CDR3 extends over 15 amino acids. Germline CDR1 is LGHNA and CDR2 is YSLEER. The CDR3 sequence: CASSQSVGVQETQYF. CDR3 DNA sequence: TGCGCCAGCAGCCAGTCGGTGGGGGTCCAAGAGACCCAGTACTTC.